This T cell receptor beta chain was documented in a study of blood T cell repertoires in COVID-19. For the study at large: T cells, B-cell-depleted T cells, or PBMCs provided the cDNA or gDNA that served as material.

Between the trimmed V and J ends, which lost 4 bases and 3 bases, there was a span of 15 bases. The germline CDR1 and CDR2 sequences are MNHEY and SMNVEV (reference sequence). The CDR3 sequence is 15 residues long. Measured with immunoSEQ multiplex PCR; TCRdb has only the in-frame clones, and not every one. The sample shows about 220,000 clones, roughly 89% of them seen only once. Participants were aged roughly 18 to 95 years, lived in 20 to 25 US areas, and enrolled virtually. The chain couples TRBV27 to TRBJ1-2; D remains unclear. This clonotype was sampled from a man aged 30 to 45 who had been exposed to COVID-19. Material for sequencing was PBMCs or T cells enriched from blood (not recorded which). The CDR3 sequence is CASSSRTGIYYGYTF. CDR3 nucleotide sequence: TGTGCCAGCAGTTCCAGGACGGGGATTTACTATGGCTACACCTTC.